This TCR beta chain was identified in a study of cytomegalovirus exposure and HLA in healthy donors. The study's findings and limits: One later analysis reportedly identified an Asian-associated ancestry cluster that showed fewer N-insertions than the roughly 670-donor mean. Many donors shared some public TCRs, even though most TCR sequences were rare.

The PCR had 60 Vbeta and 13 Jbeta primers. Generated by immunoSEQ multiplex PCR, the TCRdb table keeps only in-frame clones and is missing some. The sample carries about 95,000 clones, roughly 70% recorded once. Concerning this clone itself: Its antigen is not identified.

Trimming stripped 2 bases from V and 1 base from J, with 9 bases between. The length of the CDR3 is 14 residues. Germline lookup yields CDR1 MDHEN and CDR2 SYDVKM. The clonotype originates from a woman between 50 and 59 years old in good health and CMV-seropositive. Material: PBMCs. J is TRBJ2-7 and V is TRBV28; TRBD1 might be the D (5 bases). The CDR3, as DNA: TGTGCCAGCAGTTTAACAGGCGCATCCTACGAGCAGTACTTC. It codes for CASSLTGASYEQYF.